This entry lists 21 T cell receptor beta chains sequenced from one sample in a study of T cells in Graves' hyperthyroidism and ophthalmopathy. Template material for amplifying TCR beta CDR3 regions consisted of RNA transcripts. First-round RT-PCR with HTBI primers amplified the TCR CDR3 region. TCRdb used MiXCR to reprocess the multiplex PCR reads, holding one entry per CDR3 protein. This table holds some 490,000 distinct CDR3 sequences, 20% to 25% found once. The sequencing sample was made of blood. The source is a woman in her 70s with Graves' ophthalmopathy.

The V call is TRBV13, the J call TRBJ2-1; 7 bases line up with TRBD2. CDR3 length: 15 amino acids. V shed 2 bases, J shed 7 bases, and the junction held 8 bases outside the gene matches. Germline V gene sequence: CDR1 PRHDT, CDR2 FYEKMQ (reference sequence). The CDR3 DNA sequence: TGTGCCAGCAGCTTATCGGGGGAGGGTTGGAATGAGCAGTTCTTC. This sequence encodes CASSLSGEGWNEQFF.

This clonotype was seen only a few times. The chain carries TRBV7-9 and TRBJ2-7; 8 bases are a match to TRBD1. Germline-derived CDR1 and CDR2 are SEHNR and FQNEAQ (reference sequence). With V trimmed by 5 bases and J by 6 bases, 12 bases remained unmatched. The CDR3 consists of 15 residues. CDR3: CASSPHPGGSIEQYF. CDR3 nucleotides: TGTGCCAGCAGCCCCCACCCAGGGGGCTCGATCGAGCAGTACTTC. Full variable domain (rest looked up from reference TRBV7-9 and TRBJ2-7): DTGVSQNPRHKITKRGQNVTFRCDPISEHNRLYWYRQTLGQGPEFLTYFQNEAQLEKSRLLSDRFSAERPKGSFSTLEIQRTEQGDSAMYLCASSPHPGGSIEQYFGPGTRLTVT.

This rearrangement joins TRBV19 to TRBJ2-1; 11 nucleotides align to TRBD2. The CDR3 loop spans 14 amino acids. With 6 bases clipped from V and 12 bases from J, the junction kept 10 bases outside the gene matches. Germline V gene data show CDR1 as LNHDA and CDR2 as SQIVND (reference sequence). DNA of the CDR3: TGTGCCAGTAGGAGAACTAGCGGGAGATCAGGGCAGTTCTTC. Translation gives CASRRTSGRSGQFF. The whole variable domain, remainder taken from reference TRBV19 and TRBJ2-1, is DGGITQSPKYLFRKEGQNVTLSCEQNLNHDAMYWYRQDPGQGLRLIYYSQIVNDFQKGDIAEGYSVSREKKESFPLTVTSAQKNPTAFYLCASRRTSGRSGQFFGPGTRLTVL.

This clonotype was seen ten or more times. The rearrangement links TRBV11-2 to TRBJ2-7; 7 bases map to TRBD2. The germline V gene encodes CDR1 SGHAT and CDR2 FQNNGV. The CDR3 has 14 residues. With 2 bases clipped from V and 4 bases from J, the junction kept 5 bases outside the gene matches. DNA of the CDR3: TGTGCCAGCAGCTTATTGGGCGGGGGATACGAGCAGTACTTC. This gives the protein CASSLLGGGYEQYF.

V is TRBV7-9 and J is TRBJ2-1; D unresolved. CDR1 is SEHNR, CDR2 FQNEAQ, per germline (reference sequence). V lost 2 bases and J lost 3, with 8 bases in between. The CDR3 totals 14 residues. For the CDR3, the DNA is TGTGCCAGCAGCTTATCACAGATCTACAATGAGCAGTTCTTC. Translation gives CASSLSQIYNEQFF.

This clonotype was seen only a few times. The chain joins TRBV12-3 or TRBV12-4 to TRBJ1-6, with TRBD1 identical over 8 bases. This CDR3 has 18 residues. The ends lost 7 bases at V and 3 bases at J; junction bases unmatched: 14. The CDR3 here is CASNLLQGVNNYNSPLHF. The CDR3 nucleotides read TGTGCCAGCAATCTTTTACAGGGGGTGAACAACTATAATTCACCCCTCCACTTT.

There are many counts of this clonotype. The CDR3 DNA follows: TGTGCCAGCAGCTTATATCCGGGAGGGATATACGAGCAGTACTTC. Translating gives CASSLYPGGIYEQYF. The chain employs TRBV7-2 and TRBJ2-7; 8 positions agree with TRBD2. CDR1 and CDR2 from the germline V gene are SGHTA and FQGNSA. The V and J ends lost 2 bases and 4 bases, in that order; junction bases with no gene match: 7. CDR3 size: 15 residues.

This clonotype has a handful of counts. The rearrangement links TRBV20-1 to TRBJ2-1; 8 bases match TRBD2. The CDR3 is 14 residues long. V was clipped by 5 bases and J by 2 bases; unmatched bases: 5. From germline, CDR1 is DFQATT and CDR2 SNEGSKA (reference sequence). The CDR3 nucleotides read TGCAGTGCTGTCAGCGGGGGCGCCTACAATGAGCAGTTCTTC. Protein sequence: CSAVSGGAYNEQFF.

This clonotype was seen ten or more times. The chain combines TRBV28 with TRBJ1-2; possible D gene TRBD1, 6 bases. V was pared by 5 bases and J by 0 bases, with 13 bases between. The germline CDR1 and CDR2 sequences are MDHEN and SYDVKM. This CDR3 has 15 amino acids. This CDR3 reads CASSPGHPANYGYTF. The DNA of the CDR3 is TGTGCCAGCAGTCCGGGACATCCAGCTAACTATGGCTACACCTTC.

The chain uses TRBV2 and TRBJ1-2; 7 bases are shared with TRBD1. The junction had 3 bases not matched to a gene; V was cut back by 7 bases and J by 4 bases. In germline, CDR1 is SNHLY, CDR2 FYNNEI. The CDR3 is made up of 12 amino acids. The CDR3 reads CASNAGGYGYTF. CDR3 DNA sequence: TGTGCCAGCAATGCAGGGGGCTATGGCTACACCTTC. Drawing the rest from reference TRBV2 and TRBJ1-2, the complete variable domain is EPEVTQTPSHQVTQMGQEVILRCVPISNHLYFYWYRQILGQKVEFLVSFYNNEISEKSEIFDDQFSVERPDGSNFTLKIRSTKLEDSAMYFCASNAGGYGYTFGSGTRLTVV.

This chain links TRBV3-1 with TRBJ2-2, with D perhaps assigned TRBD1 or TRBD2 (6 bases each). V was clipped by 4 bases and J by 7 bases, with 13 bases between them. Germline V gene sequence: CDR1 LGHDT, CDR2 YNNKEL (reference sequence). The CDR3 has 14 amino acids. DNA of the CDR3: TGTGCCAGCAGCCCTCCGGGGGCCGGCGGGGAGCTGTTTTTT. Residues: CASSPPGAGGELFF.

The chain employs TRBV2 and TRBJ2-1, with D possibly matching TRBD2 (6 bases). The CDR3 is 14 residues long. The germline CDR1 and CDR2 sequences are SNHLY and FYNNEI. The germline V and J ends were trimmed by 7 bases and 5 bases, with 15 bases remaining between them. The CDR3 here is CASTGLKRDNEQFF. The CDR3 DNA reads TGTGCCAGCACGGGACTTAAACGAGACAATGAGCAGTTCTTC.

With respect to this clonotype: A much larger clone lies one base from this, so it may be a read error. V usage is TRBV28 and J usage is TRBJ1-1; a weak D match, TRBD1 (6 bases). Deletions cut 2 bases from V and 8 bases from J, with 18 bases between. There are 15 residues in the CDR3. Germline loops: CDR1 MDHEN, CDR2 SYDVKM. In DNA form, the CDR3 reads TGTGCCAGCAGTTTAACGGGGGCAGGGATATCCGAAGCTTTCTTT. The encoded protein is CASSLTGAGISEAFF.

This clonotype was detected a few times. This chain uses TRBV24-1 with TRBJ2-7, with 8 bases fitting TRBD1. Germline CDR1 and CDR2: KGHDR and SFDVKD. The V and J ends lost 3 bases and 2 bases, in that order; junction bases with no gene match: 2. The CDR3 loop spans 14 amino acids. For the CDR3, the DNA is TGTGCCACCAGTGATAGGGACAGGCCCTACGAGCAGTACTTC. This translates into CATSDRDRPYEQYF.

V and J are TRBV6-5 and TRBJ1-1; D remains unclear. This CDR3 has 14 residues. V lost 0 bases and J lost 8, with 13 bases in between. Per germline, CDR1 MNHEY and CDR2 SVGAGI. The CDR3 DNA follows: TGTGCCAGCAGTTACTCCCCCGTCGGTCCGGAAGCTTTCTTT. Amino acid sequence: CASSYSPVGPEAFF.

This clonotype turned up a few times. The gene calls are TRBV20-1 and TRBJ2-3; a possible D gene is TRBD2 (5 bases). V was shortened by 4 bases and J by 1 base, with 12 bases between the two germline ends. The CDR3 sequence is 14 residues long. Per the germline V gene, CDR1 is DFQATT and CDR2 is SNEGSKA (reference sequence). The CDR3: CSANPGIGTDTQYF. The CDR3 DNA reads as TGCAGTGCTAACCCGGGGATTGGCACAGATACGCAGTATTTT.

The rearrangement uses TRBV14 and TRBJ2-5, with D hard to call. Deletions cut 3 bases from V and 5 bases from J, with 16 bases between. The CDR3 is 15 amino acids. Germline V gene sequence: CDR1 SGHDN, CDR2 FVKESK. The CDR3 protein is CASSQRLEAWETQYF. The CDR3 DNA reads TGTGCCAGCAGCCAGAGGCTAGAGGCATGGGAGACCCAGTACTTC.

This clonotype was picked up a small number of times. The CDR3 protein is CAWSRGGSSVEQYF. The CDR3 DNA reads TGTGCCTGGAGTCGGGGCGGGAGTTCTGTCGAGCAGTACTTC. The V call is TRBV30, the J call TRBJ2-7; 7 bases map to TRBD2. Germline CDR1 GTSNPN, CDR2 SVGIG (reference sequence). V was pared by 2 bases and J by 6 bases, with 10 bases of the junction left unmatched. The CDR3 sequence is 14 residues long. Supplemented by reference TRBV30 and TRBJ2-7, the full variable domain reads SQTIHQWPATLVQPVGSPLSLECTVEGTSNPNLYWYRQAAGRGLQLLFYSVGIGQISSEVPQNLSASRPQDRQFILSSKKLLLSDSGFYLCAWSRGGSSVEQYFGPGTRLTVT.

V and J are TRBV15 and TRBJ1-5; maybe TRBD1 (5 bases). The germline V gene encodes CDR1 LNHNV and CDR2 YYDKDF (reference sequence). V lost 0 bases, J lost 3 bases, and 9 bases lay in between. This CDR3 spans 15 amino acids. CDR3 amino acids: CATSRDRAYNQPQHF. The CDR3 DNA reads TGTGCCACCAGCAGAGACAGGGCCTACAATCAGCCCCAGCATTTT.

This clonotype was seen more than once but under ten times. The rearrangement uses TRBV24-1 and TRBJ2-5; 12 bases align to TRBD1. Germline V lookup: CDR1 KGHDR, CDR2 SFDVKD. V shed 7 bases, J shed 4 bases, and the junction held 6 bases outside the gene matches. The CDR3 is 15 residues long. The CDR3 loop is CATSPGQGAIETQYF. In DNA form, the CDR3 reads TGTGCCACCAGCCCGGGACAGGGGGCAATAGAGACCCAGTACTTC.

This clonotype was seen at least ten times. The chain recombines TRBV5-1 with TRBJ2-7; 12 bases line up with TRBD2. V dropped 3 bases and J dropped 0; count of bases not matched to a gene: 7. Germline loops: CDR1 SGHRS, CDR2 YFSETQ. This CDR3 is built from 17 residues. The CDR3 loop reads CASSWLTSGSGSYEQYF. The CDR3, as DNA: TGCGCCAGCAGCTGGTTGACTAGCGGGAGTGGCTCCTACGAGCAGTACTTC.